This TCR beta chain was obtained from a study of identical twins. In this sample, this clonotype turned up a few times. Antigen unknown. TCRdb reprocessed the 5' RACE reads via MiXCR and lists one record per CDR3 protein. The data contain roughly 230,000 distinct CDR3 sequences, around 8.8% of them seen just once; the ten biggest clones take up less than 4%. The study's findings and limits: Reduced insertions were recorded for abundant cord blood beta clonotypes, with no such pattern in memory repertoires.

Trimming left V 3 bases short and J 0 bases short, with 9 bases between. Germline V gene sequence: CDR1 SGHVS, CDR2 FQNEAQ. This CDR3 region has 15 residues. These records were also assigned to another study, of yellow fever vaccine responses in identical twins. From that report: It has been reported that, in twins, the vaccine T cell response seemed partly convergent and partly personalized.

Sequenced input: CD8+ T cells sorted from blood. The source is a woman aged 18-29 years in good health. The J gene is TRBJ1-3, the V gene TRBV7-8; no clear D gene. The DNA for the CDR3 is TGTGCCAGCAGCTTTAGTGGGCGCTCTGGAAACACCATATATTTT. Amino acids: CASSFSGRSGNTIYF.